This T cell receptor beta chain derives from a study of Ad26.COV2.S vaccination and SARS-CoV-2 variants. The V gene lost 0 bases and the J gene lost 5 bases, with 13 bases spanning the gap. Germline CDR1 reads SGHNT; CDR2 reads YENEEA. The CDR3 contains 15 residues. Treatment defined: about 20 received Ad26.COV2.S at low or high dose, single or two shots; 5 received placebo; per-sample allocation not given. Samples came from day 63 after the first vaccine or placebo injection. Repertoires were generated with immunoSEQ multiplex PCR, while TCRdb's copy carries only in-frame clones and drops some. The sample gives about 350,000 clones, about 88% of which show up once; about 3.3% is in the top ten.

The sequences come from peripheral blood, collected in a trial of Ad26.COV2.S vaccine versus placebo. J is TRBJ1-1 and V is TRBV11-3; possibly TRBD1 for D (6 bases). The receptor was derived from a person aged 18 to 65 who received the Ad26.COV2.S COVID-19 vaccine or a placebo. The CDR3 loop reads CASSLDGAGTTEAFF. CDR3 nucleotide sequence: TGTGCCAGCAGCTTAGATGGGGCAGGGACAACTGAAGCTTTCTTT.